This T cell receptor beta chain is drawn from a study of post-analysis software for immune sequencing data. Study-wide points: Compared with controls, patients had more of about 5 TRBV segments, including TRBV5-6, TRBV5-1 and TRBV20-1.

CDR1 and CDR2 (germline): SGHTA, FQGTGA. The CDR3 runs 16 residues. The V and J ends lost 5 bases and 8 bases, in that order; junction bases with no gene match: 12. Carried by the TCR beta cDNA libraries were unique molecular identifiers. Some 500,000 cDNA molecules were recovered from an input of roughly 0.85 to 10 million T cells. In TCRdb, the PCR reads were re-called with MiXCR into one record per CDR3 protein. The sample contains roughly 800,000 distinct CDR3 sequences, about 43% of which appear only once. This clonotype was detected a few times. Its matching antigen is unknown. Sequenced sample: blood. The sequence derives from a girl between 5 and 17 years old with multiple sclerosis. This chain connects TRBV7-3 to TRBJ1-2; 12 bases map to TRBD1. The CDR3 region is CASSPETGQGAEGYTF. The CDR3 DNA follows: TGTGCCAGCAGCCCTGAAACGGGACAGGGGGCTGAGGGCTACACCTTC.